A selection of T cell receptor beta chains follows, all from one sample in a study of blood T cell repertoires in COVID-19. Sequenced by immunoSEQ multiplex PCR; TCRdb stores in-frame clones only, minus some. This sample carries 360,000 or so clones, about 92% of them seen once, and the ten largest clones take roughly 4%. Sequences were obtained from peripheral blood. Source of these receptors: a woman aged 60 to 75 with COVID-19, enrolled during active disease. Each CDR3 is given with its conserved first and last residue. Fields, in order: D gene, CDR3 length, clone size, V gene, CDR3 protein. D genes are given only for firm matches. Clone size is shown for a subset of rows, as once, few, many or a class of expanded clone.

>TRBD1|15|-|TRBV10-3
CAISVTGGASNEQFF
>-|13|-|TRBV2
CASMGQTDYGYTF
>-|15|-|TRBV6-5
CASSTRKATNEKLFF
>-|16|-|TRBV5-1
CASSIEDLSQGPEAFF
>-|15|-|TRBV14
CASSQETVSPYGYTF
>TRBD1|16|-|TRBV6-1
CASSGGQGELNYGYTF
>-|16|-|TRBV5-1
CASSSGVGGLWETQYF
>-|13|-|TRBV7-8
CASSLERNEKLFF
>-|14|few|TRBV19
CASSIAGPNYGYTF
>-|18|-|TRBV30
CAWSPMTGLSSGANVLTF
>TRBD1|15|few|TRBV2
CASSGDRATNEKLFF
>TRBD1|14|once|TRBV5-1
CASSLGDRSYEQYF
>-|19|-|TRBV3-1/TRBV3-2
CASSQDFRGSRSGANVLTF
>TRBD2|15|-|TRBV20-1
CSASFGGVNTGELFF
>-|17|-|TRBV5-1
CASSPSPTVARPYEQYF
>-|15|-|TRBV5-8
CASSLAQGYTGELFF
>TRBD1|13|-|TRBV6-5
CASSQGAFTEAFF
>-|16|-|TRBV6-1
CASSAGTPVSNQPQHF
>-|12|-|TRBV18
CASSPGGDGYTF
>-|17|once|TRBV5-1
CASSLDPELKYQETQYF
>TRBD1|13|-|TRBV27
CASSGQDNQPQHF
>-|12|-|TRBV28
CASTGGNQPQHF
>TRBD1|12|-|TRBV7-9
CASSSDRGRLFF
>-|12|-|TRBV7-9
CASTTSPEGYTF
>-|17|-|TRBV27
CASSPSPGGTPTYEQYF
>TRBD1|17|-|TRBV5-1
CASKKGQAGPRNTEAFF
>-|14|-|TRBV5-5
CASSEYRASYEQYF
>-|13|-|TRBV5-1
CASRGGTNEKLFF
>-|14|once|TRBV11-3
CASSPGGGSYEQYF
>-|11|-|TRBV5-1
CASSLADTQYF
>-|12|-|TRBV9
CASSVGDLEQFF
>-|15|-|TRBV18
CASSLEGGGGEKLFF
>-|13|-|TRBV6-5
CASSYAGNTEAFF
>-|14|once|TRBV25-1
CASRGTRGGRGYTF
>TRBD1|15|-|TRBV5-1
CASSLSGTGPNEQFF
>-|15|-|TRBV4-1
CASSQGYGVGYEQYF
>-|14|-|TRBV7-9
CASSLVGGAYGYTF
>-|13|-|TRBV6-2/TRBV6-3
CASSSTGNYGYTF
>-|13|-|TRBV18
CASSPDYALTQYF
>-|12|-|TRBV3-1/TRBV3-2
CASSQVGDTQYF
>TRBD2|14|-|TRBV5-4
CASSGPGLDYEQYF
>-|13|once|TRBV7-9
CASSYGGHTEAFF
>TRBD1|15|-|TRBV2
CASSEPTGGDYGYTF
>-|16|-|TRBV6-6
CASSYNSERLTDTQYF
>-|16|-|TRBV11-2
CASSLVPGGANNEQFF
>-|13|-|TRBV11-2
CASSLGVNTEAFF
>TRBD1|16|-|TRBV3-1/TRBV3-2
CASSQPNPGTDYGYTF
>-|16|-|TRBV10-1
CARPPFRARPYYGYTF
>-|15|-|TRBV15
CATSSGQTLNTEAFF
>TRBD1|15|-|TRBV11-2
CASSLTGGTGNTIYF
>-|15|-|TRBV5-1
CASSLAPGNDYGYTF
>TRBD1|15|-|TRBV18
CASSRPGGQGNTIYF
>-|14|-|TRBV5-1
CASSLEDSKYEQYF
>-|13|-|TRBV19
CASELSSLSEAFF
>TRBD1|14|-|TRBV9
CASSSDRGGYGYTF
>-|16|-|TRBV11-3
CASSPHGGGSTDTQYF
>-|17|-|TRBV15
CATSTRHAGTGFNEQFF
>TRBD1|15|once|TRBV6-5
CASSYPGQVKNIQYF
>-|12|-|TRBV6-5
CASSTGWEKLFF